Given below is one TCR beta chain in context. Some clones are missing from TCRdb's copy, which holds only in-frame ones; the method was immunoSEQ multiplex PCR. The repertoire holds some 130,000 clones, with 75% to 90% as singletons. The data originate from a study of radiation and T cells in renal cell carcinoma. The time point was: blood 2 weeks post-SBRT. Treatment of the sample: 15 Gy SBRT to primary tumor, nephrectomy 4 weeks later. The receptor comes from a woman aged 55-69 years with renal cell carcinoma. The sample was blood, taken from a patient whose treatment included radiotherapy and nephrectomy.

The CDR3 nucleotides are TGCAGCGTAGGACAGGGGGCGGGAGAGACCCAGTACTTC. The encoded protein is CSVGQGAGETQYF. The chain is built from TRBV29-1 and TRBJ2-5; 11 nucleotides match TRBD1. CDR1 SQVTM and CDR2 ANQGSEA come from the germline V gene. The V segment lost 6 bases and the J segment 4 bases; nucleotides outside the gene matches: 4. The CDR3 has 13 amino acids.